This TCR beta chain was captured in a study of T cell responses to AZD1222 COVID-19 vaccine. As for this clone: Its matching antigen is unknown.

Trimming removed 5 bases from V and 0 bases from J, with 13 bases in between. Germline V gene data show CDR1 as WNHNN and CDR2 as SYGVQD (reference sequence). The CDR3 is 16 residues long. General study results and limits: Most donors were white British and more were female, and clonal diversity was possibly underestimated.

Assay: immunoSEQ multiplex PCR; the TCRdb copy retains only in-frame clones and omits some. The table includes roughly 100,000 clones, roughly 84% detected once. Sample: peripheral blood, taken on day 0 of AZD1222 vaccination. V usage is TRBV10-1 and J usage is TRBJ2-2; either TRBD1 or TRBD2 may supply D (5 bases each). The source is an adult in good health. CDR3 nucleotide sequence: TGCGCCAGCAGTCCGGGACGGAAACCGAACACCGGGGAGCTGTTTTTT. Translation gives CASSPGRKPNTGELFF.